The sequence of this T cell receptor (beta chain) was determined in a study of T cell changes during pregnancy in multiple sclerosis. The CDR3 extends over 16 amino acids. Trimming cost V 3 bases and J 0 bases; bases outside gene matches: 6. Germline V lookup: CDR1 SGDLS, CDR2 YYNGEE. Clones were read by immunoSEQ multiplex PCR, and TCRdb kept only the in-frame ones, dropping some. Of tens of thousands of clones listed, approximately 90% are singletons. The sequencing used CD4+ T cells from peripheral blood mononuclear cells, collected in the first trimester of pregnancy. The clonotype was recovered from a female donor with multiple sclerosis, enrolled in a pregnancy study. The chain recombines TRBV9 with TRBJ2-5, with 9 bases fitting TRBD2. The CDR3 DNA sequence: TGTGCCAGCAGCGCCCTTAGCGGGAGCCACCAAGAGACCCAGTACTTC. It is translated as CASSALSGSHQETQYF.